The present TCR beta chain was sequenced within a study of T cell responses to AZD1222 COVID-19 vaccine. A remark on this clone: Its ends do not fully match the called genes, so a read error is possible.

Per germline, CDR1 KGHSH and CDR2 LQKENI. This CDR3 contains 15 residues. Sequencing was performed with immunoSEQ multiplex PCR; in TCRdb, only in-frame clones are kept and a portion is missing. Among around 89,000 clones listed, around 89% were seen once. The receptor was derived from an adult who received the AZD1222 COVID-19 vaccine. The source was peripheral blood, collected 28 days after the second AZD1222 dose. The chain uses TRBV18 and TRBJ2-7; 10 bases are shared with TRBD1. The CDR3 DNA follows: TGTGCCAGCTCACGCCCTCCGGGACAGGGGTCCTCTCTCTGCTTC. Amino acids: CASSRPPGQGSSLCF. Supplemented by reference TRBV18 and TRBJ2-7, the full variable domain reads NAGVMQNPRHLVRRRGQEARLRCSPMKGHSHVYWYRQLPEEGLKFMVYLQKENIIDESGMPKERFSAEFPKEGPSILRIQQVVRGDSAAYFCASSRPPGQGSSLCFGPGTRLTVT.